The 27 T cell receptor beta chains presented below share a single source sample, sequenced in a study of cytomegalovirus exposure and HLA in healthy donors. The PCR contained 60 Vbeta and 13 Jbeta primers. Sequencing was performed with immunoSEQ multiplex PCR; in TCRdb, only in-frame clones are kept and a portion is missing. The table includes about 87,000 clones, around 68% detected once. Sequenced sample: PBMCs. These receptors were collected from a man between 25 and 39 years old in good health and CMV-seropositive.

V and J are TRBV29-1 and TRBJ1-1, with 7 nucleotides matching TRBD1. J was trimmed by 3 bases and V by 5 bases; bases with no gene match: 3. The CDR3 covers 12 residues. CDR1 SQVTM and CDR2 ANQGSEA come from the germline V gene. The DNA of the CDR3 is TGCAGCGTTAGCAGGGGGGACACTGAAGCTTTCTTT. Its protein is CSVSRGDTEAFF.

Here the CDR3 reads CASSLTEFRKEYF. In DNA form, the CDR3 reads TGTGCCAGCAGTTTAACGGAGTTTAGAAAGGAGTACTTC. The chain joins TRBV5-5 to TRBJ2-7; D not resolved. Germline V CDR1 and CDR2: SGHKS, YYEKEE (reference sequence). Trimming pared 5 bases from V and 11 bases from J, leaving 20 bases between. This CDR3 comprises 13 residues.

The chain joins TRBV4-1 to TRBJ2-3, with TRBD1 matching over 7 bases. V was clipped by 1 base and J by 11 bases; unmatched bases: 6. Germline V gene data show CDR1 as MGHRA and CDR2 as YSYEKL. This CDR3 is 13 amino acids long. The CDR3 loop is CASSQGQGVVQYF. The CDR3 bases are TGCGCCAGCAGCCAAGGTCAGGGGGTCGTGCAGTATTTT.

The chain recombines TRBV19 with TRBJ2-3; D might be TRBD1 (5 bases). The CDR3 contains 11 residues. Trimming left V 10 bases short and J 3 bases short, with 8 bases between. CDR1 and CDR2 (germline): LNHDA, SQIVND (reference sequence). The CDR3 coding sequence is TGTGCCACAGGGCCGACAGATACGCAGTATTTT. It yields the protein CATGPTDTQYF.

This clone was recorded a few times. Other DNA sequences from this sample encode an identical CDR3 as well. The chain uses TRBV29-1 and TRBJ2-1; 8 bases are a match to TRBD2. CDR1 is SQVTM, CDR2 ANQGSEA, per germline. The CDR3 extends over 13 amino acids. V shed 6 bases and J 4 bases; nucleotides not matched to a gene: 5. This chain's CDR3 is CSVGTSGYNEQFF. Written as DNA, the CDR3 is TGCAGCGTAGGAACTAGCGGTTACAATGAGCAGTTCTTC.

The rearrangement links TRBV7-2 to TRBJ1-5, with 12 bases lining up with TRBD1. The J segment lost 6 bases and the V segment lost 3 bases, leaving 6 bases of the junction unmatched. This CDR3 spans 16 amino acids. Germline CDR1 is SGHTA and CDR2 is FQGNSA. The CDR3 DNA reads as TGTGCCAGCAGCTTGCTGGGACAGGGGGCGATTCAGCCCCAGCATTTT. Translating it yields CASSLLGQGAIQPQHF.

The chain couples TRBV28 to TRBJ2-7; 8 bases fit TRBD1. Looked up from germline, CDR1 is MDHEN and CDR2 is SYDVKM. The CDR3 has 15 residues. Unmatched junction bases numbered 9, after V lost 6 bases and J lost 2 bases. DNA for the CDR3: TGTGCCAGCAGGTCAACCGGGACAGGACCCTACGAGCAGTACTTC. Its translation: CASRSTGTGPYEQYF.

This chain uses TRBV18 with TRBJ1-6; D call uncertain. Per germline, CDR1 KGHSH and CDR2 LQKENI. This CDR3 is 14 amino acids long. The ends were cut back, 3 bases at V and 7 bases at J, with 10 bases in the middle. The DNA of the CDR3 is TGTGCCAGCTCACCCGAGTCGAGCAATTCACCCCTCCACTTT. Translation: CASSPESSNSPLHF.

The chain uses TRBV7-3 and TRBJ2-7, with TRBD1 as a possible D gene (5 bases). The CDR3 extends over 16 amino acids. The V gene lost 1 base and the J gene lost 3 bases, with 16 bases spanning the gap. Germline V gene data show CDR1 as SGHTA and CDR2 as FQGTGA. Here the CDR3 reads CASSLNWGPIVYEQYF. The DNA for the CDR3 is TGTGCCAGCAGCTTAAACTGGGGCCCAATTGTCTACGAGCAGTACTTC.

V usage is TRBV5-1 and J usage is TRBJ1-5; 8 nucleotides line up with TRBD1. Germline V CDR1 and CDR2: SGHRS, YFSETQ. This CDR3 has 14 residues. Germline trimming cut 4 bases from V and 5 bases from J; bases unmatched to any gene: 5. The CDR3 here is CASSPAGGYQPQHF. The CDR3 DNA reads as TGCGCCAGCAGCCCGGCAGGGGGCTATCAGCCCCAGCATTTT.

The CDR3 loop is CASRGTSAGETQYF. CDR3 DNA: TGTGCCAGCAGAGGGACTAGCGCTGGGGAGACCCAGTACTTC. The rearrangement links TRBV5-4 to TRBJ2-5; TRBD2 aligns across 10 bases. Germline CDR1 is SGHNT and CDR2 is YYREEE (reference sequence). CDR3 length: 14 residues. V dropped 5 bases and J dropped 5; count of bases not matched to a gene: 6.

This chain joins TRBV19 and TRBJ2-5; weak D call: TRBD1 (5 bases). CDR3 length: 15 amino acids. Germline lookup yields CDR1 LNHDA and CDR2 SQIVND (reference sequence). V lost 3 bases to trimming and J lost 10 bases, with 21 bases between them. CDR3 sequence reads: CASSINNQGLKSQYF. Written as DNA, the CDR3 is TGTGCCAGTAGTATTAATAACCAGGGCCTCAAGAGCCAGTACTTC.

This rearrangement joins TRBV9 to TRBJ2-7, with D maybe TRBD2 (6 bases). The CDR3 spans 14 residues. CDR1 and CDR2 (germline): SGDLS, YYNGEE. V was cut by 3 bases and J by 5 bases, with 15 bases left in between. Written as DNA, the CDR3 is TGTGCCAGCAGCGCAAGTCTAGCGCCTGACGAGCAGTACTTC. This codes for CASSASLAPDEQYF.

V usage is TRBV5-1 and J usage is TRBJ1-5, with a possible D match to TRBD1 (6 bases). The CDR3 has 17 residues. The germline gives CDR1 SGHRS, CDR2 YFSETQ. The V gene lost 4 bases and the J gene lost 0 bases, with 17 bases spanning the gap. The CDR3 loop reads CASSKLGGASSNQPQHF. DNA for the CDR3: TGCGCCAGCAGCAAACTTGGGGGGGCGAGTAGCAATCAGCCCCAGCATTTT.

This clone occurred a few times. The CDR3 DNA reads as TGTGCCAGCAGCCGCCTGGGACAGGGCCCCTACGAGCAGTACTTC. It encodes CASSRLGQGPYEQYF. The chain couples TRBV4-2 to TRBJ2-7, with 9 bases lining up with TRBD1. In germline, CDR1 is LGHNA, CDR2 YNFKEQ. The V and J ends lost 4 bases and 2 bases, in that order; junction bases with no gene match: 6. This CDR3 has 15 amino acids.

The chain carries TRBV7-9 and TRBJ2-3; TRBD1 is a possible D gene (6 bases). Germline V gene sequence: CDR1 SEHNR, CDR2 FQNEAQ (reference sequence). CDR3 length equals 16 residues. V was clipped by 3 bases and J by 4 bases, with 17 bases between them. CDR3 region: CASSFRGTSTADTQYF. The DNA of the CDR3 is TGTGCCAGCAGCTTTAGGGGGACCTCCACAGCAGATACGCAGTATTTT.

There are a few counts of this clone. The chain employs TRBV2 and TRBJ1-1, with D unresolved. Germline CDR1 and CDR2: SNHLY and FYNNEI. Between the trimmed V and J ends, which lost 0 bases and 1 base, there was a span of 3 bases. There are 13 residues in the CDR3. DNA of the CDR3: TGTGCCAGCAGTGAAGCCAGGAACACTGAAGCTTTCTTT. Translated, it gives CASSEARNTEAFF.

This chain connects TRBV5-1 to TRBJ2-1, with 11 positions matching TRBD2. The CDR3 is 15 amino acids. Unmatched junction bases numbered 5, after V lost 4 bases and J lost 5 bases. Germline V gene lookup returns CDR1 SGHRS and CDR2 YFSETQ. The CDR3 is CASSNSGGAHNEQFF. The DNA for the CDR3 is TGCGCCAGCAGCAATAGCGGGGGGGCCCACAATGAGCAGTTCTTC.

This clone has more than one count but fewer than ten. The chain is built from TRBV7-9 and TRBJ1-4, with 9 bases lining up with TRBD1. The CDR3 covers 16 residues. The germline V gene has CDR1 SEHNR and CDR2 FQNEAQ (reference sequence). V was pared by 3 bases and J by 8 bases, with 10 bases of the junction left unmatched. CDR3 DNA sequence: TGTGCCAGCAGCTTGTCTCGAGGGACAGGGCCCGAAAAACTGTTTTTT. Translating it yields CASSLSRGTGPEKLFF.

This chain links TRBV7-9 with TRBJ2-7, with 7 bases matching TRBD1. This CDR3 region has 16 residues. Germline lookup yields CDR1 SEHNR and CDR2 FQNEAQ (reference sequence). V dropped 1 base and J dropped 5; count of bases not matched to a gene: 11. The CDR3 nucleotides read TGTGCCAGCAGCTTAGTATGGGGACAGAGGCATCACGAGCAGTACTTC. Its translation is CASSLVWGQRHHEQYF.

The chain links TRBV6-5 to TRBJ2-7; 7 bases agree with TRBD2. The CDR3 sequence is 16 residues long. Germline-derived CDR1 and CDR2 are MNHEY and SVGAGI. J lost 1 base, V lost 0 bases, and 6 bases had no gene match. The CDR3 loop reads CASSYSPPSGSYEQYF. The CDR3 bases are TGTGCCAGCAGTTACTCACCCCCTAGCGGTTCCTACGAGCAGTACTTC.

CDR3 amino acids: CASSPDTNTEAFF. The CDR3 nucleotides are TGTGCCAGCAGCCCAGACACAAACACTGAAGCTTTCTTT. The chain joins TRBV27 to TRBJ1-1; D is unresolved. V lost 6 bases and J 2 bases, leaving 10 bases between the germline ends. This CDR3 is built from 13 residues. Germline lookup yields CDR1 MNHEY and CDR2 SMNVEV (reference sequence).

The chain has TRBV6-6 and TRBJ1-4, with 7 positions matching TRBD1. Germline V CDR1 and CDR2: MNHNY, SVGAGI (reference sequence). Losses at the gene ends were 5 bases for V and 7 bases for J; bases not matched to a gene: 10. CDR3 length: 15 residues. As DNA, the CDR3 is TGTGCCAGCAGTCCTACAGGGGATTTGCGTGAAAAACTGTTTTTT. It specifies CASSPTGDLREKLFF.

The J gene is TRBJ2-3, the V gene TRBV5-1; 12 bases fit TRBD2. The V gene's germline CDR1 is SGHRS and CDR2 YFSETQ. Unmatched junction bases numbered 14, after V lost 4 bases and J lost 11 bases. The CDR3 sequence is 16 residues long. CDR3 loop: CASSQELAGGILGQYF. In nucleotides, the CDR3 is TGCGCCAGCAGCCAAGAACTAGCGGGGGGAATCCTCGGGCAGTATTTT.

This chain joins TRBV11-3 and TRBJ2-3, with D maybe TRBD1 (6 bases). The CDR3 extends over 16 amino acids. Trimming left V 5 bases short and J 3 bases short, with 18 bases between. In germline, CDR1 is SGHNT, CDR2 YENEEA. The CDR3 region is CASSPFTGSGTDTQYF. For the CDR3, the DNA is TGTGCCAGCAGCCCCTTCACAGGGTCGGGAACAGATACGCAGTATTTT.

V gene TRBV23-1 combines with J gene TRBJ2-7; TRBD2 might be the D (5 bases). TRBV23-1 is classed as an ORF, of uncertain function. With 10 bases removed from V and 9 bases from J, the gap between germline ends came to 10 bases. The CDR3 runs to 9 residues. This CDR3 is CAICEGQYF. DNA of the CDR3: TGCGCCATCTGCGAGGGGCAGTACTTC.

The V gene is TRBV4-3, the J gene TRBJ1-2, with TRBD1 identical over 10 bases. With 4 bases clipped from V and 4 bases from J, the junction kept 6 bases outside the gene matches. CDR1 LGHNA and CDR2 YSLEER come from the germline V gene. The CDR3 spans 15 residues. CDR3 protein: CASSPPDRGLYGYTF. The CDR3 DNA reads TGCGCCAGCAGCCCACCTGACAGGGGGCTCTATGGCTACACCTTC.